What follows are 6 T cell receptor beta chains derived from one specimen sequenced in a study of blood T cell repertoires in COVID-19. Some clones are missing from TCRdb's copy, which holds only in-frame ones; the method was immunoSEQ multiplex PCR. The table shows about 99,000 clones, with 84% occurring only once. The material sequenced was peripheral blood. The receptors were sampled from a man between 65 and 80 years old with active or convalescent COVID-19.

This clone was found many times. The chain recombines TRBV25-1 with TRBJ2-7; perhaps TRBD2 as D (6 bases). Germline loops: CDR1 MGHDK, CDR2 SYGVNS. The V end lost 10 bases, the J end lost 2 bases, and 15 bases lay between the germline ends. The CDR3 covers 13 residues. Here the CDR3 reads CATAGTPTYEQYF. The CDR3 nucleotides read TGTGCCACAGCCGGGACTCCAACCTACGAGCAGTACTTC.

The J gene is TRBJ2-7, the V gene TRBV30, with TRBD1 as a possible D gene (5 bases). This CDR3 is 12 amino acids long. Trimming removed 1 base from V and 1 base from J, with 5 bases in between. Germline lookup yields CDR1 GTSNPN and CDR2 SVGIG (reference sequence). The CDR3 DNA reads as TGTGCCTGGAGTGCAGGGTCCTACGAGCAGTACTTC. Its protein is CAWSAGSYEQYF.

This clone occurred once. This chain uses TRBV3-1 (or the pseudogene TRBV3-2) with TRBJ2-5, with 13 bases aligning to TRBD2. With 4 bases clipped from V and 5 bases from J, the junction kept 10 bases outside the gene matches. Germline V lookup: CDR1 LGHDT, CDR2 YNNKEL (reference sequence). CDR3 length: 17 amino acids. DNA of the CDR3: TGTGCCAGCAGCCGAGAACTAGCGGGGGGGCCTTATGAGACCCAGTACTTC. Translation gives CASSRELAGGPYETQYF.

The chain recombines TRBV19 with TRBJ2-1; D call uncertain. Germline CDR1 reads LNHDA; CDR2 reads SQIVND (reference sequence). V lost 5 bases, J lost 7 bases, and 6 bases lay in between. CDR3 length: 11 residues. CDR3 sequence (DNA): TGTGCCAGTAGTGTCAATAATGAGCAGTTCTTC. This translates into CASSVNNEQFF.

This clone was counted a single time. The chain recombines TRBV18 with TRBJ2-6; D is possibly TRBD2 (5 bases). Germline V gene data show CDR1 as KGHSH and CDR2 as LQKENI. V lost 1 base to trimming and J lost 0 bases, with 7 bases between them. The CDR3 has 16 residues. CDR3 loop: CASSPQRNSGANVLTF. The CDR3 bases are TGTGCCAGCTCACCACAGCGGAACTCTGGGGCCAACGTCCTGACTTTC.

The CDR3, as DNA: TGTGCCAGCAGCTTAGTGCTCGGGGGGCACACCTACGAGCAGTACTTC. Its protein is CASSLVLGGHTYEQYF. The V call is TRBV11-2, the J call TRBJ2-7; maybe TRBD2 (7 bases). Germline-derived CDR1 and CDR2 are SGHAT and FQNNGV. CDR3 size: 16 residues. Trimming stripped 1 base from V and 2 bases from J, with 15 bases between.